This paragraph reports one T cell receptor (beta chain). The data are from a study of OX40 agonist ivuxolimab in advanced cancers. Study-wide context: Ivuxolimab is a fully human IgG2 antibody that activates OX40 (CD134). Every 2 weeks, ivuxolimab was infused into the patients intravenously at between 0.01 and 10 mg/kg.

Clones were sequenced by immunoSEQ multiplex PCR, and TCRdb holds only the in-frame ones, with some missing. The table shows 17,000 or so clones, with around 80% occurring only once. Per germline, CDR1 SGHAT and CDR2 FQDESV (reference sequence). This CDR3 contains 15 residues. The junction had 8 bases not matched to a gene; V was cut back by 5 bases and J by 4 bases. This chain joins TRBV11-1 and TRBJ2-3; 8 nucleotides line up with TRBD1. This sample comprised CD4+ or CD8+ T cells sorted from blood, obtained in a trial of the OX40 agonist ivuxolimab. The clonotype was recovered from an adult with an advanced solid tumor such as melanoma, head and neck, liver or kidney cancer. CDR3 residues: CASSIRQGSADTQYF. The CDR3 DNA follows: TGTGCCAGCAGCATCAGACAGGGGTCGGCAGATACGCAGTATTTT. Variable domain in full (rest from reference TRBV11-1 and TRBJ2-3): EAEVAQSPRYKITEKSQAVAFWCDPISGHATLYWYRQILGQGPELLVQFQDESVVDDSQLPKDRFSAERLKGVDSTLKIQPAELGDSAMYLCASSIRQGSADTQYFGPGTRLTVL.